This TCR beta chain appears in the sequencing data of a study of blood T cell repertoires in COVID-19. The germline V gene has CDR1 LNHDA and CDR2 SQIVND (reference sequence). This CDR3 has 17 residues. V lost 3 bases to trimming and J lost 9 bases, with 24 bases between them. Sequenced by immunoSEQ multiplex PCR; TCRdb stores in-frame clones only, minus some. The sample lists about 200,000 clones, around four fifths occurring once. This chain links TRBV19 with TRBJ1-5; D may be TRBD1 (6 bases). The sequence was collected from a woman in her forties or fifties who had been exposed to COVID-19. The sequenced sample consisted of PBMCs or T cells enriched from blood (not recorded which). CDR3 nucleotides: TGTGCCAGTAGTATTCGGGCAGGGGAAAGGGACCTTACGCCCCAGCATTTT. Encoded protein: CASSIRAGERDLTPQHF.